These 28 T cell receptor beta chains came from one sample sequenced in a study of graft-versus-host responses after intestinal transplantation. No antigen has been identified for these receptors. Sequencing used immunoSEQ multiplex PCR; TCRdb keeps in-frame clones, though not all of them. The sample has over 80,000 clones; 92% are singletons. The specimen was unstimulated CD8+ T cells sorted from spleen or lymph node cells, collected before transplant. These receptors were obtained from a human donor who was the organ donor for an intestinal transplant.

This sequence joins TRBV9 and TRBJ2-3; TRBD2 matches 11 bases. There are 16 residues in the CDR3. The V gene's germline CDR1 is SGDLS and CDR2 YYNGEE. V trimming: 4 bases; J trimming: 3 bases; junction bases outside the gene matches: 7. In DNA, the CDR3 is TGTGCCAGCAGCCCAGAGGGACTAGCGGTAACAGATACGCAGTATTTT. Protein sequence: CASSPEGLAVTDTQYF.

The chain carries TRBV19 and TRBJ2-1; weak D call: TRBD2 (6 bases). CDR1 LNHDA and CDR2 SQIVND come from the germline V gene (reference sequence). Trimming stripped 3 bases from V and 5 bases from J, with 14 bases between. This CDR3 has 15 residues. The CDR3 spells CASSMSGTLHNEQFF. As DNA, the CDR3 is TGTGCCAGTAGTATGTCGGGGACTCTACACAATGAGCAGTTCTTC.

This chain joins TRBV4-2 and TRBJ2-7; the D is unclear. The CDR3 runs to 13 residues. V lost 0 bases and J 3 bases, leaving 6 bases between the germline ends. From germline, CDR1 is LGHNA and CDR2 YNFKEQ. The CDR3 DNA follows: TGTGCCAGCAGCCAAGATCTCAGCTACGAGCAGTACTTC. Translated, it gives CASSQDLSYEQYF.

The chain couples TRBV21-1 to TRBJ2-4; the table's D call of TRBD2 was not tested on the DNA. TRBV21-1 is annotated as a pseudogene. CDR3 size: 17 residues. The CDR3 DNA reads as TGTGCCAGCAGCAAAGGATGGGAGCGACGAGCCAAAAACATTCAGTACTTC. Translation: CASSKGWERRAKNIQYF.

Here the CDR3 DNA reads TGCGCCAGCAGCCCCGACAGGAATGAGCAGTTCTTC. This sequence encodes CASSPDRNEQFF. This chain connects TRBV4-3 to TRBJ2-1; possible D gene TRBD1, 6 bases. The CDR3 totals 12 residues. Germline V gene sequence: CDR1 LGHNA, CDR2 YSLEER. Trimming pared 4 bases from V and 7 bases from J, leaving 8 bases between.

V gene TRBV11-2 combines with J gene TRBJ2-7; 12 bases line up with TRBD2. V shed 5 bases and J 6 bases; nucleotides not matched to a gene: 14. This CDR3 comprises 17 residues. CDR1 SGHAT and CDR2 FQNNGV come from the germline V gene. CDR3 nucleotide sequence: TGTGCCAGCAGCGTCAATGCACCGGGACTAGCGGGCGGCGAGCAGTACTTC. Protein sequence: CASSVNAPGLAGGEQYF.

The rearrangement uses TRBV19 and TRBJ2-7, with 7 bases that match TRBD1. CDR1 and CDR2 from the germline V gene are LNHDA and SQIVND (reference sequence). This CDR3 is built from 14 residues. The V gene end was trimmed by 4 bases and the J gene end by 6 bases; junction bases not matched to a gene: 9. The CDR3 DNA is TGTGCCAGTAGTAAGGGGACAGAGCTAAGCGAGCAGTACTTC. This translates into CASSKGTELSEQYF.

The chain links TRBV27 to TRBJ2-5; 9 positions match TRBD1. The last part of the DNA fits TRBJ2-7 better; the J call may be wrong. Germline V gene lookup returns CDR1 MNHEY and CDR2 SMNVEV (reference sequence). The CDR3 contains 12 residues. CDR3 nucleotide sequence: TGTGCCGTCCGGGACAGGGCCTACGAGCAGTACTTC. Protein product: CAVRDRAYEQYF.

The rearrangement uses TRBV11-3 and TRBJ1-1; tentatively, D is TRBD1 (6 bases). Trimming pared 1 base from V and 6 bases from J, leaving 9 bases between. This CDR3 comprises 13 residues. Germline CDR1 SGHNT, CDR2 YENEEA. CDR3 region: CASSLGAGAEAFF. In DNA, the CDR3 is TGTGCCAGCAGCTTAGGGGCAGGGGCTGAAGCTTTCTTT.

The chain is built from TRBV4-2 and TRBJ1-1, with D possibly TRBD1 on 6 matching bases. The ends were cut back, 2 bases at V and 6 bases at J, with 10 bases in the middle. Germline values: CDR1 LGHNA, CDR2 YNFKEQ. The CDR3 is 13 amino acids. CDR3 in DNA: TGTGCCAGCAGCCAAACAGGGTTTCCTGAAGCTTTCTTT. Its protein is CASSQTGFPEAFF.

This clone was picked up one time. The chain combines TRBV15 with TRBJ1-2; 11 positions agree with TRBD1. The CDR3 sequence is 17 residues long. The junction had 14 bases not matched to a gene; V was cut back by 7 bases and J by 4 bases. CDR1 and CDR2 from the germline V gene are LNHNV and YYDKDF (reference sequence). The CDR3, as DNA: TGTGCCACCAACCCGAGCCCATGGACAGGGGGCGTCTATGGCTACACCTTC. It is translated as CATNPSPWTGGVYGYTF.

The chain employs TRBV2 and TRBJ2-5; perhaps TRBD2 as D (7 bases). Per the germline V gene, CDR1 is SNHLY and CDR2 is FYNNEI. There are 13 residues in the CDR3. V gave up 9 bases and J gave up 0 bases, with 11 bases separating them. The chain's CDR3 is CARGGTNQETQYF. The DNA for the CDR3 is TGTGCCAGGGGGGGGACAAACCAAGAGACCCAGTACTTC.

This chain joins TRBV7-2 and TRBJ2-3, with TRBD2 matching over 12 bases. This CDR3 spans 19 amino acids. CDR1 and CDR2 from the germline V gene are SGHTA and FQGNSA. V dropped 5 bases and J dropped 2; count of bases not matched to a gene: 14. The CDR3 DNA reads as TGTGCCAGCAGCCGTTTGTGGACTAGCGGGGACCCCGTCACAGATACGCAGTATTTT. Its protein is CASSRLWTSGDPVTDTQYF.

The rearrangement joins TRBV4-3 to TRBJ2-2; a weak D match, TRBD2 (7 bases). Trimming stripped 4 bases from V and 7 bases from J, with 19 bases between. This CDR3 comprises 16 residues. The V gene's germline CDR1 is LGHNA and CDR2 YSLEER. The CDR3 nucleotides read TGCGCCAGCAGCCCGGGATGGGGGGGGGCGAGCGGGGAGCTGTTTTTT. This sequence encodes CASSPGWGGASGELFF.

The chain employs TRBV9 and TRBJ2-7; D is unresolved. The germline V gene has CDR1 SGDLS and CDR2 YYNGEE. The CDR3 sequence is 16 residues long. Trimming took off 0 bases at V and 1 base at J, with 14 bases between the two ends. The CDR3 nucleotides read TGTGCCAGCAGCGTAGCTGATACAGCAGCATCCTACGAGCAGTACTTC. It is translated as CASSVADTAASYEQYF.

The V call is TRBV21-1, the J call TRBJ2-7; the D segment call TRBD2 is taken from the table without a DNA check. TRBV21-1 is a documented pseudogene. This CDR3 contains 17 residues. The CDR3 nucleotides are TGTGCCAGCAGCAAATCAAGAGGGGCAGCGGGGTACTACGAGCAGTACTTC. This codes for CASSKSRGAAGYYEQYF.

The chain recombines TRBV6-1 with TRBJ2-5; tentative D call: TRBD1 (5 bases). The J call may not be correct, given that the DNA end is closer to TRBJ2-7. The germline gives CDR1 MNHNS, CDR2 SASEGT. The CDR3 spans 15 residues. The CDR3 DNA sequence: TGTGCCAGCAGTGCACCCCCAGGGTCCTCCTACGAGCAGTACTTC. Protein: CASSAPPGSSYEQYF.

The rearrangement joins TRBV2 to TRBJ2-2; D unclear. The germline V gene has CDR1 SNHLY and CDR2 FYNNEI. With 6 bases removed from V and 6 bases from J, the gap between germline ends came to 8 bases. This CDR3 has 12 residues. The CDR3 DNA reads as TGTGCCAGCAGCGAGAGGTCCGGGGAGCTGTTTTTT. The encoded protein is CASSERSGELFF.

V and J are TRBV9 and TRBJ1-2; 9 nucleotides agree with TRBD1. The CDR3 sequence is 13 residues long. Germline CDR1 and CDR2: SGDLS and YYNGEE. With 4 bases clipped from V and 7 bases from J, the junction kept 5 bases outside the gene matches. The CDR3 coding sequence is TGTGCCAGCAGCCTTGGACAGGGGACTGGCTACACCTTC. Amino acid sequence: CASSLGQGTGYTF.

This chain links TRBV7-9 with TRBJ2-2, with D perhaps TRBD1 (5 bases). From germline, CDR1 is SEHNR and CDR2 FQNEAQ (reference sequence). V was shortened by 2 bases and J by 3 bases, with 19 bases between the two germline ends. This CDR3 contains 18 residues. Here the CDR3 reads CASSLFGKGQGDTGELFF. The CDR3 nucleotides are TGTGCCAGCAGCTTATTTGGGAAGGGTCAGGGCGACACCGGGGAGCTGTTTTTT.

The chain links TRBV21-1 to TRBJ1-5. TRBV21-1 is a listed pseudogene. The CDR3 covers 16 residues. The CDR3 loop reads CAKPKRVLLPNQPQHF. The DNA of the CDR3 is TGTGCCAAACCGAAACGGGTTTTGCTCCCCAATCAGCCCCAGCATTTT.

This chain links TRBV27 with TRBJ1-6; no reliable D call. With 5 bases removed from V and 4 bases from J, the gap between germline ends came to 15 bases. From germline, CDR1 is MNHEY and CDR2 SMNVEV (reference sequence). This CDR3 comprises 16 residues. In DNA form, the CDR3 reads TGTGCCAGCAGTAGTACTGGAGTGGATTATAATTCACCCCTCCACTTT. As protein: CASSSTGVDYNSPLHF.

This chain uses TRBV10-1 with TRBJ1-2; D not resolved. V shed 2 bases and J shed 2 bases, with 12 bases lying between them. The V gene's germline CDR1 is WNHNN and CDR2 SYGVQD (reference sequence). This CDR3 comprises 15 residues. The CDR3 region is CASSENQNLNYGYTF. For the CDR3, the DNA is TGCGCCAGCAGTGAGAACCAGAACCTCAACTATGGCTACACCTTC.

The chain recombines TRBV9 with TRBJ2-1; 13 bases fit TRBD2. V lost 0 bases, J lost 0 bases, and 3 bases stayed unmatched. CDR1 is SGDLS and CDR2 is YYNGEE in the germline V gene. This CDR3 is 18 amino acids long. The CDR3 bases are TGTGCCAGCAGCGTAGGACTAGCGGGGGGTAGCTCCTACAATGAGCAGTTCTTC. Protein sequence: CASSVGLAGGSSYNEQFF.

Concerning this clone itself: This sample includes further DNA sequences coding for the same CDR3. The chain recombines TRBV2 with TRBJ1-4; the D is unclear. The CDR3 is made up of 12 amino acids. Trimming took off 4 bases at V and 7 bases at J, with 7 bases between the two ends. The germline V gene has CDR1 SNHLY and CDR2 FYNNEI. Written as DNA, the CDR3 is TGTGCCAGCAGTGCCAACATTGAAAAACTGTTTTTT. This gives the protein CASSANIEKLFF. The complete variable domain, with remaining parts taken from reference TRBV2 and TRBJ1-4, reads EPEVTQTPSHQVTQMGQEVILRCVPISNHLYFYWYRQILGQKVEFLVSFYNNEISEKSEIFDDQFSVERPDGSNFTLKIRSTKLEDSAMYFCASSANIEKLFFGSGTQLSVL.

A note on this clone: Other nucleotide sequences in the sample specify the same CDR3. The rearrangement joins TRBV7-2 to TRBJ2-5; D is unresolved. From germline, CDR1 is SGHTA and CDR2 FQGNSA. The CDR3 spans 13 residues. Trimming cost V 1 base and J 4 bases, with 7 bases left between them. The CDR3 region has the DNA TGTGCCAGCAGCTTAGTAGGCGGAGAGACCCAGTACTTC. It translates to CASSLVGGETQYF. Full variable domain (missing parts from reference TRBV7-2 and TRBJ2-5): GAGVSQSPSNKVTEKGKDVELRCDPISGHTALYWYRQSLGQGLEFLIYFQGNSAPDKSGLPSDRFSAERTGGSVSTLTIQRTQQEDSAVYLCASSLVGGETQYFGPGTRLLVL.

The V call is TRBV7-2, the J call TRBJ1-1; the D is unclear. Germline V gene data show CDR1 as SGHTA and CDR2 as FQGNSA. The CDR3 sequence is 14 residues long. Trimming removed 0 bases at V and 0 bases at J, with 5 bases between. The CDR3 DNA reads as TGTGCCAGCAGCTTAGCGTCGGTGAACACTGAAGCTTTCTTT. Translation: CASSLASVNTEAFF. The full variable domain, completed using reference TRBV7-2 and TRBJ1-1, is GAGVSQSPSNKVTEKGKDVELRCDPISGHTALYWYRQSLGQGLEFLIYFQGNSAPDKSGLPSDRFSAERTGGSVSTLTIQRTQQEDSAVYLCASSLASVNTEAFFGQGTRLTVV.

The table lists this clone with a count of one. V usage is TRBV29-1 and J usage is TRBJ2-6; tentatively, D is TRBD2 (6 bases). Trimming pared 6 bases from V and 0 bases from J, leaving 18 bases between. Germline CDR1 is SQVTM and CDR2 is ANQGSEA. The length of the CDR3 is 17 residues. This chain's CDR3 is CSVGTVKGGSGANVLTF. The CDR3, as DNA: TGCAGCGTCGGGACCGTCAAGGGAGGCTCTGGGGCCAACGTCCTGACTTTC.